This T cell receptor (beta chain) is drawn from a study of T cell changes during pregnancy in multiple sclerosis. Germline loops: CDR1 MGHRA, CDR2 YSYEKL. The CDR3 extends over 16 amino acids. J lost 6 bases, V lost 2 bases, and 8 bases had no gene match. TCRdb's table, derived via immunoSEQ multiplex PCR, lists solely in-frame clones and lacks some. The profile shows about 53,000 clones, 90% of them singletons. The sequenced sample was CD8+ T cells from peripheral blood mononuclear cells, obtained before pregnancy. The rearrangement links TRBV4-1 to TRBJ1-5; TRBD1 agrees at 9 bases. This clonotype originated in a female donor with multiple sclerosis, enrolled in a pregnancy study. The CDR3 DNA reads as TGCGCCAGCAGCCAAATTACAGGGGACAGGGTTCAGCCCCAGCATTTT. It is translated as CASSQITGDRVQPQHF.